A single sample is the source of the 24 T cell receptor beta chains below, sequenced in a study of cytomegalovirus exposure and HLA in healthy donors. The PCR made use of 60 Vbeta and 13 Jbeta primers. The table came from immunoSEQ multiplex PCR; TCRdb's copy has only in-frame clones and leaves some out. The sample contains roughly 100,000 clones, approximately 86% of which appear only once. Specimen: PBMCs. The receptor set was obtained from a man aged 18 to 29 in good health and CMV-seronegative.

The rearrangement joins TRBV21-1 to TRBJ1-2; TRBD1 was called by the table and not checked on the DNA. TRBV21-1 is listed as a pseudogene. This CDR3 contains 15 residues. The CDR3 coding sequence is TGTGCCAGCAGCAACCCGAGGGGGCAGCACTATGGCTACACCTTC. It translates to CASSNPRGQHYGYTF.

CDR3 sequence: CASSLLDSSYNEQFF. As DNA, the CDR3 is TGTGCCAGCAGTCTCCTCGACAGCTCCTACAATGAGCAGTTCTTC. The gene calls are TRBV28 and TRBJ2-1; tentative D call: TRBD1 (5 bases). CDR3 length equals 15 residues. Trimming removed 5 bases from V and 0 bases from J, with 11 bases in between. Germline loops: CDR1 MDHEN, CDR2 SYDVKM.

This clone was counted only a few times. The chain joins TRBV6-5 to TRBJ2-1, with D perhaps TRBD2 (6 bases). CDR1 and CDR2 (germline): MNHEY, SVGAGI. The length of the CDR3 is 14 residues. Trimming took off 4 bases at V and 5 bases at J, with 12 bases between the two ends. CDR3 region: CASSWSRGDNEQFF. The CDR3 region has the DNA TGTGCCAGCAGTTGGTCGCGCGGGGACAATGAGCAGTTCTTC.

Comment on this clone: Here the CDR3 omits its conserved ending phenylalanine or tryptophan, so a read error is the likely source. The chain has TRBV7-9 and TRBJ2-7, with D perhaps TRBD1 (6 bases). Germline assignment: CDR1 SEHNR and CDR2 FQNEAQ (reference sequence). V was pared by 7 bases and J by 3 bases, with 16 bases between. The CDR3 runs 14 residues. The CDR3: CASTLPADSYEQYL. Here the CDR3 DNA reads TGTGCCAGCACTCTCCCCGCGGACAGCTACGAGCAGTACCTC.

The CDR3 loop reads CASSLDRGDGYTF. CDR3 in DNA: TGCGCCAGCAGCCTGGACAGGGGAGATGGCTACACCTTC. The chain couples TRBV4-3 to TRBJ1-2, with 9 bases lining up with TRBD1. This CDR3 is 13 amino acids long. V dropped 4 bases and J dropped 6; count of bases not matched to a gene: 3. In germline, CDR1 is LGHNA, CDR2 YSLEER.

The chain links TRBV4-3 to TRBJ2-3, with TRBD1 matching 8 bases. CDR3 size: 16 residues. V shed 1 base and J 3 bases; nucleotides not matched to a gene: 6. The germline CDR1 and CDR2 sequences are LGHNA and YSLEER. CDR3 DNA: TGCGCCAGCAGCCAAGTCAGGACAGGGAGGACAGATACGCAGTATTTT. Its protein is CASSQVRTGRTDTQYF.

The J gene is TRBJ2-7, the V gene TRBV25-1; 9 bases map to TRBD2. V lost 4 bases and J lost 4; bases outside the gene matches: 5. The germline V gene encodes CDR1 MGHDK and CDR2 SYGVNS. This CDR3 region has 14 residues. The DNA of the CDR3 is TGTGCCAGCAGTGCACTAGCGGGTAGGTACGAGCAGTACTTC. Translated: CASSALAGRYEQYF.

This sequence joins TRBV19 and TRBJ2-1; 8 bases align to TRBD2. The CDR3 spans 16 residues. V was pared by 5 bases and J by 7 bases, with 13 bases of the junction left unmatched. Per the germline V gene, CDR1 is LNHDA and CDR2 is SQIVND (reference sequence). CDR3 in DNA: TGTGCCAGTAGTCTTAGTACGACTAGCGTGAGGAATGAGCAGTTCTTC. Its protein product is CASSLSTTSVRNEQFF.

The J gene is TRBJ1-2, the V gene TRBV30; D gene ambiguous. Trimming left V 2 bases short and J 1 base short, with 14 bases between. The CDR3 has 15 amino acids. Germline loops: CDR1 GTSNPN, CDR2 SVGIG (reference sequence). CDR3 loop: CAWSFGGSVNYGYTF. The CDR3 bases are TGTGCCTGGAGTTTCGGAGGGTCGGTTAACTATGGCTACACCTTC.

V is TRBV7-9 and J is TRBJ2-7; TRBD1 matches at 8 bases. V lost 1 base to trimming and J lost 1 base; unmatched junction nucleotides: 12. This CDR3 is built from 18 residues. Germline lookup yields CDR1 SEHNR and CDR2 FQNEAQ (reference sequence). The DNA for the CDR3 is TGTGCCAGCAGCTTAGATGTTACAGGGGGAGAAATGTCCTACGAGCAGTACTTC. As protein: CASSLDVTGGEMSYEQYF.

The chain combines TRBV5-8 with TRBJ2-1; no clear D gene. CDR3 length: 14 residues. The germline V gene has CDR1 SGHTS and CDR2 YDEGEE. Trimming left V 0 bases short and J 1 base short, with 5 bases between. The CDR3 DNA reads TGTGCCAGCAGCTTGGGTCAGTCCTACAATGAGCAGTTCTTC. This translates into CASSLGQSYNEQFF.

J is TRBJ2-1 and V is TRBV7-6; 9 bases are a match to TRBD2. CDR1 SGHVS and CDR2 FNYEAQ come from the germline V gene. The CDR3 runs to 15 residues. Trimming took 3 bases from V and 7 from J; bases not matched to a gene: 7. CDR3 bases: TGTGCCAGCAGCTTGTGGCGGGAGGGCCCGAATGAGCAGTTCTTC. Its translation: CASSLWREGPNEQFF.

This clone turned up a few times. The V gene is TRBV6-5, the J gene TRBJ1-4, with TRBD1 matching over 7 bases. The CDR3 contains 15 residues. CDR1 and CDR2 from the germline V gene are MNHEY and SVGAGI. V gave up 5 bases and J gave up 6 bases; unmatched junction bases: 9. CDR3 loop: CASSIRGGEDEKLFF. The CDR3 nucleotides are TGTGCCAGCAGTATAAGAGGGGGCGAGGATGAAAAACTGTTTTTT.

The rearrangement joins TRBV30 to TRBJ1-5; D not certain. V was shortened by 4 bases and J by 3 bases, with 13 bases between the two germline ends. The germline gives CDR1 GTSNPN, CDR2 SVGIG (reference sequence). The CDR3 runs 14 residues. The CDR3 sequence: CAWNPGGDNQPQHF. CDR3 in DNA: TGTGCCTGGAACCCGGGCGGGGACAATCAGCCCCAGCATTTT. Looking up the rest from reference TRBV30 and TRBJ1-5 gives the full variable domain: SQTIHQWPATLVQPVGSPLSLECTVEGTSNPNLYWYRQAAGRGLQLLFYSVGIGQISSEVPQNLSASRPQDRQFILSSKKLLLSDSGFYLCAWNPGGDNQPQHFGDGTRLSIL.

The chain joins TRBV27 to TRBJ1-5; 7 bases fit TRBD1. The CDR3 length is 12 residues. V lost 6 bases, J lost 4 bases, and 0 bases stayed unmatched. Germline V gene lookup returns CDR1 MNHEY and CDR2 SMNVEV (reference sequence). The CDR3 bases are TGTGCCAGCAGGGGACAGAATCAGCCCCAGCATTTT. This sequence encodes CASRGQNQPQHF.

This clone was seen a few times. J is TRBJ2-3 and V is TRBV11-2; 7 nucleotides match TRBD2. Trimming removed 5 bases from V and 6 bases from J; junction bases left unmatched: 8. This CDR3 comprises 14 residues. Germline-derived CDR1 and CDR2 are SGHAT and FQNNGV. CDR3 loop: CASSPRAGVDTQYF. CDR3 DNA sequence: TGTGCCAGCAGCCCTCGGGCGGGGGTGGATACGCAGTATTTT. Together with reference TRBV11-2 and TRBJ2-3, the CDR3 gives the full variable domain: EAGVAQSPRYKIIEKRQSVAFWCNPISGHATLYWYQQILGQGPKLLIQFQNNGVVDDSQLPKDRFSAERLKGVDSTLKIQPAKLEDSAVYLCASSPRAGVDTQYFGPGTRLTVL.

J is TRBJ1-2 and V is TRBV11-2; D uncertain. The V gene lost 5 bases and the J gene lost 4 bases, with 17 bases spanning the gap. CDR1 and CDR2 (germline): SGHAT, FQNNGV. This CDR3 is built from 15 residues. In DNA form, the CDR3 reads TGTGCCAGCAGCCCGAGATCCGGGATGCCCTATGGCTACACCTTC. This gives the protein CASSPRSGMPYGYTF.

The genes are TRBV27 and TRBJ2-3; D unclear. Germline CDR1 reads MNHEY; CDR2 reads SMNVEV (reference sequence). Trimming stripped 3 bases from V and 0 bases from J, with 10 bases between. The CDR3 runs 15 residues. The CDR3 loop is CASSFGGASTDTQYF. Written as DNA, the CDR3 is TGTGCCAGCAGTTTCGGCGGAGCTAGCACAGATACGCAGTATTTT.

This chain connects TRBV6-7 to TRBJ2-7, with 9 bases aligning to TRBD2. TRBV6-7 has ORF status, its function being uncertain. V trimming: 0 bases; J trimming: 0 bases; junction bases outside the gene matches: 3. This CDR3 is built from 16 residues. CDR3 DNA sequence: TGTGCCAGCAGTTACTCGAGACTAGCGGCCTCCTACGAGCAGTACTTC. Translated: CASSYSRLAASYEQYF.

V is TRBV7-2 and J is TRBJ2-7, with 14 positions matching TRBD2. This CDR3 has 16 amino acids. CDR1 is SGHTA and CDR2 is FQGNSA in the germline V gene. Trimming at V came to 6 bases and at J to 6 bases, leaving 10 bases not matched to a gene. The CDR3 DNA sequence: TGTGCCAGCAGACCACAACCGGGACTAGCGGGAGTCGAGCAGTACTTC. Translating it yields CASRPQPGLAGVEQYF.

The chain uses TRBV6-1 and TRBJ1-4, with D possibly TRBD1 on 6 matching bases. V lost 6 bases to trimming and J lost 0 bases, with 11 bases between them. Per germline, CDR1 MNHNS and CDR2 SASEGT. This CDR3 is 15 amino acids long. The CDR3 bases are TGTGCCAGCAGCGACAGGATTGCAACTAATGAAAAACTGTTTTTT. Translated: CASSDRIATNEKLFF.

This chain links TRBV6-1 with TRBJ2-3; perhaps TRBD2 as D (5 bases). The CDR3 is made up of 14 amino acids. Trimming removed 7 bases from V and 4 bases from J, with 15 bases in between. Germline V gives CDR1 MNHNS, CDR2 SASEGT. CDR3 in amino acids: CASTGKGTADTQYF. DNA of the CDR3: TGTGCCAGCACGGGAAAGGGTACCGCAGATACGCAGTATTTT.

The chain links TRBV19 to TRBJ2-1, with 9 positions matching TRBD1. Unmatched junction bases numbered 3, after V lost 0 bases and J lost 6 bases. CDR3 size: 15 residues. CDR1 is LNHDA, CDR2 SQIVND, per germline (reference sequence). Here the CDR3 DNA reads TGTGCCAGTAGTATAGAGGGACAGGGTATCAATGAGCAGTTCTTC. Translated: CASSIEGQGINEQFF. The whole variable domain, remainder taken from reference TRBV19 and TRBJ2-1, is DGGITQSPKYLFRKEGQNVTLSCEQNLNHDAMYWYRQDPGQGLRLIYYSQIVNDFQKGDIAEGYSVSREKKESFPLTVTSAQKNPTAFYLCASSIEGQGINEQFFGPGTRLTVL.

The CDR3 nucleotides read TGTGCCAGCAGCCCCCAGTGGGGCAATGAAAAACTGTTTTTT. Its protein is CASSPQWGNEKLFF. The V and J genes are TRBV7-6 and TRBJ1-4; TRBD1 might be the D (5 bases). Germline values: CDR1 SGHVS, CDR2 FNYEAQ. This CDR3 spans 14 amino acids. V was clipped by 5 bases and J by 5 bases, with 12 bases between them.